Each of the 12 T cell receptor beta chains below was sequenced from the same sample in a study of Ad26.COV2.S vaccination and SARS-CoV-2 variants. This sample's treatment: roughly 20 received Ad26.COV2.S at low or high dose, single or two shots; 5 received placebo; per-sample allocation not given. All samples were drawn on day 63, counting from the first vaccine or placebo injection. This table comes from immunoSEQ multiplex PCR, and its TCRdb copy is limited to in-frame clones, with some not included. This repertoire shows fewer than 500,000 clones, 75% to 95% found once; its top ten account for 9% to 15%. Source: peripheral blood, taken in a trial of Ad26.COV2.S vaccine versus placebo. The receptor source for this set is a person between 18 and 59 years old who received the Ad26.COV2.S COVID-19 vaccine or a placebo.

This chain uses TRBV19 with TRBJ2-4; D is unclear. V was shortened by 6 bases and J by 5 bases, with 5 bases between the two germline ends. The CDR3 runs 11 residues. CDR1 is LNHDA and CDR2 is SQIVND in the germline V gene (reference sequence). CDR3 in DNA: TGTGCCAGTAGCCGGGAAAACATTCAGTACTTC. Translation: CASSRENIQYF.

The gene calls are TRBV15 and TRBJ1-3; a possible D gene is TRBD1 (5 bases). CDR1 and CDR2 (germline): LNHNV, YYDKDF (reference sequence). The CDR3 is made up of 18 amino acids. V lost 0 bases, J lost 0 bases, and 15 bases lay in between. The CDR3 bases are TGTGCCACCAGCAGAGAATGGGGCAGCCCGAGCTCTGGAAACACCATATATTTT. Translating it yields CATSREWGSPSSGNTIYF.

The rearrangement joins TRBV11-2 to TRBJ2-1; D possibly corresponds to TRBD2 (6 bases). Germline CDR1 reads SGHAT; CDR2 reads FQNNGV. CDR3 size: 15 residues. Trimming took off 0 bases at V and 3 bases at J, with 9 bases between the two ends. The CDR3: CASSLDWGDYNEQFF. The CDR3 DNA reads as TGTGCCAGCAGCTTAGATTGGGGGGACTACAATGAGCAGTTCTTC.

The chain joins TRBV18 to TRBJ2-7, with 7 positions matching TRBD2. V shed 3 bases, J shed 6 bases, and the junction held 8 bases outside the gene matches. The CDR3 has 14 amino acids. Germline V gene lookup returns CDR1 KGHSH and CDR2 LQKENI. CDR3 residues: CASSPRRELGEQYF. The CDR3 DNA is TGTGCCAGCTCACCTAGGCGGGAGCTTGGCGAGCAGTACTTC.

This clone was detected a few times. V gene TRBV7-9 combines with J gene TRBJ1-1; D is possibly TRBD1 (5 bases). From germline, CDR1 is SEHNR and CDR2 FQNEAQ (reference sequence). The CDR3 is made up of 18 amino acids. Between the trimmed V and J ends, which lost 4 bases and 0 bases, there was a span of 21 bases. CDR3 nucleotide sequence: TGTGCCAGCAGCTCACTCCCTAGACTAGGGACTATGAACACTGAAGCTTTCTTT. It yields the protein CASSSLPRLGTMNTEAFF.

Note on this clone: Other DNA sequences in this sample translate to the same CDR3. The rearrangement uses TRBV5-1 and TRBJ1-5; no clear D gene. The CDR3 consists of 13 residues. The germline V gene encodes CDR1 SGHRS and CDR2 YFSETQ. Trimming removed 0 bases from V and 4 bases from J, with 5 bases in between. This CDR3 is CASSLGSNQPQHF. The CDR3 DNA is TGCGCCAGCAGCTTGGGAAGTAATCAGCCCCAGCATTTT.

V is TRBV9 and J is TRBJ2-1, with 11 bases that match TRBD2. This CDR3 comprises 18 residues. Germline V gene lookup returns CDR1 SGDLS and CDR2 YYNGEE. The V gene end was trimmed by 3 bases and the J gene end by 4 bases; junction bases not matched to a gene: 12. CDR3 amino acids: CASSEPGLAEGLYNEQFF. The CDR3 DNA sequence: TGTGCCAGCAGCGAACCGGGACTAGCGGAAGGGCTTTACAATGAGCAGTTCTTC.

V and J are TRBV18 and TRBJ1-6; D is unresolved. This CDR3 has 14 amino acids. Trimming took 2 bases from V and 5 from J, leaving 7 bases between them. Germline V lookup: CDR1 KGHSH, CDR2 LQKENI. The CDR3 nucleotides are TGTGCCAGCTCACCAAGGGCGGATAATTCACCCCTCCACTTT. Translation: CASSPRADNSPLHF. Full variable domain (outside the CDR3, taken from reference TRBV18 and TRBJ1-6): NAGVMQNPRHLVRRRGQEARLRCSPMKGHSHVYWYRQLPEEGLKFMVYLQKENIIDESGMPKERFSAEFPKEGPSILRIQQVVRGDSAAYFCASSPRADNSPLHFGNGTRLTVT.

V usage is TRBV18 and J usage is TRBJ2-3; D is possibly TRBD1 (6 bases). The CDR3 sequence is 15 residues long. V lost 3 bases and J lost 6, with 16 bases in between. Germline V gene lookup returns CDR1 KGHSH and CDR2 LQKENI. The CDR3 spells CASSPIPGHRDTQYF. The CDR3 nucleotides read TGTGCCAGCTCACCTATTCCGGGACACCGCGATACGCAGTATTTT.

The V gene is TRBV6-1, the J gene TRBJ2-7; 9 positions match TRBD1. The CDR3 length is 16 residues. Trimming at V came to 3 bases and at J to 2 bases, leaving 8 bases not matched to a gene. Germline V lookup: CDR1 MNHNS, CDR2 SASEGT. As DNA, the CDR3 is TGTGCCAGCAGTGAGGGGGTCGGACAGGGGCCCTACGAGCAGTACTTC. It translates to CASSEGVGQGPYEQYF.

The rearrangement joins TRBV27 to TRBJ2-1; 12 bases are a match to TRBD2. Germline V CDR1 and CDR2: MNHEY, SMNVEV (reference sequence). The CDR3 runs to 17 residues. The J segment lost 6 bases and the V segment lost 8 bases, leaving 14 bases of the junction unmatched. The CDR3 loop is CASSWTSGTTLPNEQFF. DNA of the CDR3: TGTGCCAGCTCCTGGACTAGCGGGACCACTCTTCCCAATGAGCAGTTCTTC.

This chain connects TRBV20-1 to TRBJ2-1; 12 nucleotides match TRBD2. CDR1 DFQATT and CDR2 SNEGSKA come from the germline V gene (reference sequence). CDR3 size: 15 residues. Trimming at V came to 6 bases and at J to 6 bases, leaving 9 bases not matched to a gene. This CDR3 reads CSASRPGLAGNEQFF. CDR3 sequence (DNA): TGCAGTGCAAGTCGACCGGGACTAGCGGGCAATGAGCAGTTCTTC.